Shown below are 13 T cell receptor beta chains from a single sample sequenced in a study of blood T cell repertoires in COVID-19. Assay used: immunoSEQ multiplex PCR; TCRdb lists only in-frame clones, some missing. The sample has 350,000 or so clones; approximately 91% are singletons. Sequencing was performed on PBMCs or T cells enriched from blood (not recorded which). These receptors originate from a woman aged 30 to 39 who had been exposed to COVID-19.

In this sample, this clone turned up a few times. The chain has TRBV27 and TRBJ1-3; 10 bases agree with TRBD1. The germline V gene encodes CDR1 MNHEY and CDR2 SMNVEV (reference sequence). The J segment lost 5 bases and the V segment lost 6 bases, leaving 7 bases of the junction unmatched. The CDR3 contains 15 residues. CDR3 nucleotide sequence: TGTGCCAGCAGATCCGGGACAGGGGTTAGAAACACCATATATTTT. It translates to CASRSGTGVRNTIYF.

The rearrangement joins TRBV5-4 to TRBJ1-1; TRBD1 is a possible D gene (5 bases). The ends were cut back, 4 bases at V and 1 base at J, with 11 bases in the middle. This CDR3 contains 14 residues. Germline-derived CDR1 and CDR2 are SGHNT and YYREEE (reference sequence). The CDR3 region has the DNA TGTGCCAGCAGCCCCGACAGCCGGAACACTGAAGCTTTCTTT. This encodes CASSPDSRNTEAFF.

The gene calls are TRBV4-2 and TRBJ2-1; D is unclear. V was trimmed by 2 bases and J by 0 bases, leaving 8 bases between them. This CDR3 spans 15 amino acids. Germline V CDR1 and CDR2: LGHNA, YNFKEQ. This CDR3 is CASSQTQSSYNEQFF. CDR3 sequence (DNA): TGTGCCAGCAGCCAAACACAGAGCTCCTACAATGAGCAGTTCTTC.

The V gene is TRBV12-3 or TRBV12-4, the J gene TRBJ1-2; 9 nucleotides align to TRBD1. This CDR3 spans 12 amino acids. The junction had 5 bases not matched to a gene; V was cut back by 7 bases and J by 8 bases. DNA for the CDR3: TGTGCCAGCAAAGGACAGGGGTTCGGCTACACCTTC. This translates into CASKGQGFGYTF.

The V call is TRBV19, the J call TRBJ2-1; 11 nucleotides match TRBD2. This CDR3 has 15 residues. Germline values: CDR1 LNHDA, CDR2 SQIVND (reference sequence). With V trimmed by 3 bases and J by 4 bases, 2 bases remained unmatched. The CDR3 here is CASSMWTSGYNEQFF. CDR3 in DNA: TGTGCCAGTAGTATGTGGACTAGCGGGTACAATGAGCAGTTCTTC.

V usage is TRBV30 and J usage is TRBJ2-7; 9 bases align to TRBD2. V was pared by 1 base and J by 2 bases, with 12 bases of the junction left unmatched. This CDR3 is 17 amino acids long. Germline V CDR1 and CDR2: GTSNPN, SVGIG (reference sequence). CDR3 sequence reads: CAWSDYIILAGPYEQYF. The CDR3 DNA is TGTGCCTGGAGTGACTATATTATACTAGCGGGTCCCTACGAGCAGTACTTC.

The chain has TRBV27 and TRBJ2-5, with D perhaps TRBD2 (7 bases). The CDR3 has 13 amino acids. Germline CDR1 reads MNHEY; CDR2 reads SMNVEV (reference sequence). V dropped 6 bases and J dropped 4 bases, with 12 bases sitting between them. The CDR3 reads CASRRGGGETQYF. The CDR3 coding sequence is TGTGCCAGCAGGAGGGGAGGGGGAGAGACCCAGTACTTC.

The gene calls are TRBV7-3 and TRBJ2-1, with D tentatively TRBD2 (7 bases). The length of the CDR3 is 15 residues. Germline assignment: CDR1 SGHTA and CDR2 FQGTGA. V lost 5 bases and J lost 4, with 15 bases in between. The CDR3 region has the DNA TGTGCCAGCAGCGCGGGGGCAGGGACGTACAATGAGCAGTTCTTC. Encoded protein: CASSAGAGTYNEQFF.

The chain uses TRBV11-2 and TRBJ2-1; maybe TRBD1 (5 bases). V was shortened by 5 bases and J by 15 bases, with 17 bases between the two germline ends. Germline V gives CDR1 SGHAT, CDR2 FQNNGV. The CDR3 contains 12 residues. CDR3 DNA: TGTGCCAGCAGCCCTCACTCGAGGCAGGGGTTCTTC. Its protein product is CASSPHSRQGFF. Using reference TRBV11-2 and TRBJ2-1 for the parts outside the CDR3, the full variable domain is EAGVAQSPRYKIIEKRQSVAFWCNPISGHATLYWYQQILGQGPKLLIQFQNNGVVDDSQLPKDRFSAERLKGVDSTLKIQPAKLEDSAVYLCASSPHSRQGFFGPGTRLTVL.

This chain joins TRBV7-9 and TRBJ2-5; 8 nucleotides line up with TRBD2. The J segment lost 7 bases and the V segment lost 0 bases, leaving 16 bases of the junction unmatched. This CDR3 has 18 residues. The germline gives CDR1 SEHNR, CDR2 FQNEAQ (reference sequence). The CDR3: CASSLAGPLASGLGTQYF. The CDR3 DNA sequence: TGTGCCAGCAGCTTAGCGGGTCCCTTGGCTAGCGGGCTGGGGACCCAGTACTTC.

The rearrangement uses TRBV28 and TRBJ2-1; tentative D call: TRBD2 (6 bases). Germline values: CDR1 MDHEN, CDR2 SYDVKM. Trimming cost V 8 bases and J 10 bases, with 12 bases left between them. The CDR3 totals 11 residues. DNA for the CDR3: TGTGCCAGCGGGGCGGGATGGGAGCAGTTCTTC. It encodes CASGAGWEQFF.

The rearrangement uses TRBV28 and TRBJ2-5; D not resolved. The CDR3 has 11 amino acids. Germline V gives CDR1 MDHEN, CDR2 SYDVKM. V shed 9 bases and J shed 2 bases, with 7 bases lying between them. The CDR3 here is CASQRQETQYF. The CDR3 DNA reads as TGTGCCAGTCAACGGCAAGAGACCCAGTACTTC.

The chain joins TRBV11-2 to TRBJ1-1, with TRBD1 as a possible D gene (6 bases). Germline loops: CDR1 SGHAT, CDR2 FQNNGV. This CDR3 contains 14 residues. V was cut by 0 bases and J by 11 bases, with 16 bases left in between. Here the CDR3 reads CASSLDYRDTAAFF. CDR3 DNA: TGTGCCAGCAGCTTAGATTATCGGGACACGGCTGCTTTCTTT.